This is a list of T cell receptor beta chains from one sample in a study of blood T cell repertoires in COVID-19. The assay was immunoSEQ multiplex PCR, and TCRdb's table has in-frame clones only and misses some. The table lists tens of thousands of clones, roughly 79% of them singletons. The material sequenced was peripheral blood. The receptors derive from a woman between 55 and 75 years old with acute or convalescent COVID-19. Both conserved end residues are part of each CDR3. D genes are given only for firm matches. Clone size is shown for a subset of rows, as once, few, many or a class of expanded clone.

CASSLQVTGANVLTF,TGCGCCAGCAGCCTACAGGTAACTGGGGCCAACGTCCTGACTTTC,NA,TRBJ2-6,NA,TRBV5-1
CASREVGDRGDYGYTF,TGTGCCAGCAGGGAGGTGGGGGACAGGGGTGACTATGGCTACACCTTC,TRBD1,TRBJ1-2,NA,TRBV28
CAWDRGRPSYEQYF,TGTGCCTGGGACAGGGGCCGACCCTCCTACGAGCAGTACTTC,TRBD1,TRBJ2-7,few,TRBV30
CASSLGTGGGGNIQYF,TGTGCCAGCAGCCTCGGGACAGGGGGCGGAGGAAACATTCAGTACTTC,TRBD1,TRBJ2-4,NA,TRBV5-4
CASTPGQSTDTQYF,TGTGCCAGCACACCGGGACAGAGCACAGATACGCAGTATTTT,TRBD1,TRBJ2-3,NA,TRBV2
CASSGEQFMNTEAFF,TGTGCCAGCAGTGGAGAACAGTTTATGAACACTGAAGCTTTCTTT,NA,TRBJ1-1,few,TRBV2
CASSQGEGTTLETQYF,TGCGCCAGCAGCCAAGGAGAAGGGACTACCTTAGAGACCCAGTACTTC,TRBD2,TRBJ2-5,NA,TRBV4-1
CASSFPGGPHTQYF,TGTGCCAGCAGCTTTCCGGGGGGGCCCCATACGCAGTATTTT,TRBD2,TRBJ2-3,NA,TRBV7-6
CASSENGGTEAFF,TGCGCCAGCAGTGAGAACGGGGGGACTGAAGCTTTCTTT,NA,TRBJ1-1,few,TRBV10-2
CASSLGLTDMNTEAFF,TGTGCCAGCAGCTTAGGACTGACGGACATGAACACTGAAGCTTTCTTT,NA,TRBJ1-1,once,TRBV7-2
CASSAYGQGGYTF,TGTGCCAGCAGTGCCTACGGACAGGGTGGCTACACCTTC,TRBD1,TRBJ1-2,NA,TRBV27
CASSLTSVNEKLFF,TGCGCCAGCAGCTTAACGTCAGTTAATGAAAAACTGTTTTTT,NA,TRBJ1-4,NA,TRBV5-1
CASSPDSPIFYNEQFF,TGTGCCAGCAGCCCCGACAGCCCAATTTTCTACAATGAGCAGTTCTTC,NA,TRBJ2-1,few,TRBV11-1
CASRTGLAGYNEQFF,TGTGCCAGTAGGACAGGACTAGCGGGGTACAATGAGCAGTTCTTC,TRBD2,TRBJ2-1,NA,TRBV19
CATRTGGTDTQYF,TGCGCCACCCGGACAGGTGGTACGGATACGCAGTATTTT,TRBD1,TRBJ2-3,NA,TRBV5-1
CASSRDRGSNSPLHF,TGTGCCAGCAGCAGGGACAGGGGGTCTAATTCACCCCTCCACTTT,TRBD1,TRBJ1-6,once,TRBV5-4
CASSHQGVATDTQYF,TGTGCCAGCAGCCACCAGGGGGTCGCCACAGATACGCAGTATTTT,TRBD1,TRBJ2-3,NA,TRBV11-3
CASSFASGGLNEQFF,TGTGCCAGCAGTTTTGCCTCGGGGGGCCTCAATGAGCAGTTCTTC,NA,TRBJ2-1,NA,TRBV6-5
CASSPVGQLTEAFF,TGCGCCAGCAGCCCCGTGGGCCAGCTCACTGAAGCTTTCTTT,NA,TRBJ1-1,NA,TRBV5-1
CASTEDRINTEAFF,TGTGCCAGCACTGAGGACAGAATTAACACTGAAGCTTTCTTT,NA,TRBJ1-1,NA,TRBV3-1/TRBV3-2
CASSLGGLAGQETQYF,TGTGCCAGCAGCTTGGGTGGACTAGCGGGACAAGAGACCCAGTACTTC,TRBD2,TRBJ2-5,once,TRBV5-4
CASSLRLAGEETQYF,TGTGCCAGCAGCCTCCGACTAGCGGGGGAAGAGACCCAGTACTTC,TRBD2,TRBJ2-5,NA,TRBV5-4
CASKAREIANYGYTF,TGTGCCAGTAAGGCCAGGGAAATAGCTAACTATGGCTACACCTTC,NA,TRBJ1-2,NA,TRBV19
CAWNLGTGLEKLFF,TGTGCCTGGAATTTAGGGACAGGGTTAGAAAAACTGTTTTTT,TRBD1,TRBJ1-4,once,TRBV30
CAISESSGQVQPQHF,TGTGCCATCAGTGAGTCGTCAGGTCAAGTTCAGCCCCAGCATTTT,NA,TRBJ1-5,NA,TRBV10-3
CASSSPGGEAFF,TGTGCCAGCAGTTCCCCTGGAGGTGAAGCTTTCTTT,NA,TRBJ1-1,NA,TRBV6-5
CASSISPAIRYEQYF,TGTGCCAGCAGCATCTCCCCAGCGATCCGGTACGAGCAGTACTTC,NA,TRBJ2-7,NA,TRBV27
CASSFNSQGVGYTF,TGTGCCAGCAGCTTCAATAGTCAGGGTGTTGGCTACACCTTC,NA,TRBJ1-2,NA,TRBV7-2
CASSYRGALGEQYF,TGTGCCAGCAGTTACCGGGGAGCTCTCGGCGAGCAGTACTTC,NA,TRBJ2-7,once,TRBV6-6
CASTQGAIGNTIYF,TGTGCCAGCACCCAGGGGGCTATTGGAAACACCATATATTTT,TRBD1,TRBJ1-3,NA,TRBV28
CASSSQQHYTF,TGTGCCAGCAGCTCCCAACAGCACTACACCTTC,NA,TRBJ1-2,NA,TRBV7-2
CASSAQGDYGYTF,TGTGCCAGCAGTGCACAGGGTGACTATGGCTACACCTTC,NA,TRBJ1-2,NA,TRBV6-6
CASSYSYRQPQHF,TGTGCCAGCAGTTACTCTTACCGGCAGCCCCAGCATTTT,NA,TRBJ1-5,NA,TRBV6-5
CSVDQGYGYTF,TGCAGCGTTGACCAGGGCTATGGCTACACCTTC,NA,TRBJ1-2,few,TRBV29-1
CAIGTSGRFGEQFF,TGTGCCATCGGCACTAGCGGGAGATTCGGTGAGCAGTTCTTC,TRBD2,TRBJ2-1,NA,TRBV10-3
CAINADYNSPLHF,TGTGCCATCAATGCAGACTATAATTCACCCCTCCACTTT,NA,TRBJ1-6,NA,TRBV10-3
CASSEDVGPYEQYF,TGTGCCAGCAGTGAAGACGTGGGGCCCTACGAGCAGTACTTC,NA,TRBJ2-7,NA,TRBV6-1
CASSQAGTNQPQHF,TGTGCCAGCAGCCAAGCAGGGACAAATCAGCCCCAGCATTTT,NA,TRBJ1-5,few,TRBV3-1/TRBV3-2
CASSHFTGGEDYGYTF,TGTGCCAGCAGCCACTTTACAGGGGGCGAAGACTATGGCTACACCTTC,TRBD1,TRBJ1-2,NA,TRBV4-2
CASSPTGSDGLSGNTIYF,TGTGCCAGCAGTCCAACCGGGTCCGACGGTCTCTCTGGAAACACCATATATTTT,NA,TRBJ1-3,NA,TRBV6-6
CASSLTPWAEINSPLHF,TGTGCCAGCAGCTTGACACCTTGGGCAGAGATAAATTCACCCCTCCACTTT,NA,TRBJ1-6,NA,TRBV5-5
CASTPGQGAFEQYF,TGTGCCAGCACTCCGGGACAGGGGGCTTTCGAGCAGTACTTC,TRBD1,TRBJ2-7,NA,TRBV19
CASSPPGGRENQPQHF,TGTGCCAGCTCACCACCGGGTGGGAGGGAGAATCAGCCCCAGCATTTT,NA,TRBJ1-5,NA,TRBV18
CASSAGGVQYF,TGTGCCAGCAGCGCTGGCGGGGTTCAGTACTTC,NA,TRBJ2-7,NA,TRBV11-2
CASSDRGQANYGYTF,TGCGCCAGCAGTGACAGGGGGCAAGCTAACTATGGCTACACCTTC,TRBD1,TRBJ1-2,NA,TRBV10-1
CASSLGEGMINEQFF,TGTGCCAGCAGCTTAGGGGAGGGTATGATCAATGAGCAGTTCTTC,TRBD2,TRBJ2-1,NA,TRBV7-3
CASSLGQGANEQYF,TGCGCCAGCAGCTTGGGCCAGGGGGCAAACGAGCAGTACTTC,TRBD1,TRBJ2-7,NA,TRBV5-1
CASSLGGSSYNEQFF,TGTGCCAGCAGCTTGGGCGGGAGCTCCTACAATGAGCAGTTCTTC,TRBD2,TRBJ2-1,NA,TRBV5-4
CASSSRTGSTGRTQYF,TGCGCCAGCAGCTCTCGGACAGGGTCGACTGGTCGGACCCAGTACTTC,TRBD1,TRBJ2-5,NA,TRBV5-1
CASSIPGGPSGNEQFF,TGTGCCAGTAGTATCCCGGGAGGGCCCTCCGGCAATGAGCAGTTCTTC,TRBD2,TRBJ2-1,NA,TRBV19
CAAYPPSPTKAFF,TGTGCCGCTTATCCCCCCTCCCCGACAAAGGCTTTCTTT,NA,TRBJ1-1,NA,TRBV21-1
CSVDASGSSYEQYF,TGCAGCGTTGACGCTAGCGGCAGCTCCTACGAGCAGTACTTC,TRBD2,TRBJ2-7,NA,TRBV29-1
CASSRLGGPTEAFF,TGTGCCAGCAGCCGTCTCGGGGGGCCCACTGAAGCTTTCTTT,NA,TRBJ1-1,few,TRBV7-9
CASSPQEHGYTF,TGTGCCAGTAGTCCCCAGGAACATGGCTACACCTTC,NA,TRBJ1-2,NA,TRBV19
CASSPRQGSNQPQHF,TGTGCCAGCAGCCCGAGACAGGGTAGCAATCAGCCCCAGCATTTT,TRBD1,TRBJ1-5,few,TRBV7-2